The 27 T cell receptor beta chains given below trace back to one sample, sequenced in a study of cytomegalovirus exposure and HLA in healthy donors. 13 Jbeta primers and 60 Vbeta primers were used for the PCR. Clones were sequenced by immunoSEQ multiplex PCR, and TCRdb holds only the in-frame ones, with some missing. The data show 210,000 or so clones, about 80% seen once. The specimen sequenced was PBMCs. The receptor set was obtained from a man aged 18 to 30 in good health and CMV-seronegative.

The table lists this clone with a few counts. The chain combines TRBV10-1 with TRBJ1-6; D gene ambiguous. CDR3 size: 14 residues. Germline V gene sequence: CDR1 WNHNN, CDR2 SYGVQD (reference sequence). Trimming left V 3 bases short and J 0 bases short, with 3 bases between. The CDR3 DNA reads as TGCGCCAGCAGTGACAGCTCCTATAATTCACCCCTCCACTTT. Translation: CASSDSSYNSPLHF.

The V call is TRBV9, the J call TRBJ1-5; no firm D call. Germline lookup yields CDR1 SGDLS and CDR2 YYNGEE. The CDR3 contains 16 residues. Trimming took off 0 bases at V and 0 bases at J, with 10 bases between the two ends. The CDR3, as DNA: TGTGCCAGCAGCGTAGGAGTAACCGATAGCAATCAGCCCCAGCATTTT. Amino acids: CASSVGVTDSNQPQHF.

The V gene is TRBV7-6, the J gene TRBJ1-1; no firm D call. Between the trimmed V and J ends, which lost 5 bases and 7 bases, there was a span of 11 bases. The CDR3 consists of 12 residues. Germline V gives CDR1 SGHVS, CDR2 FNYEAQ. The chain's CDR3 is CASSHVGDEAFF. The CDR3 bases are TGTGCCAGCAGCCACGTCGGAGATGAAGCTTTCTTT.

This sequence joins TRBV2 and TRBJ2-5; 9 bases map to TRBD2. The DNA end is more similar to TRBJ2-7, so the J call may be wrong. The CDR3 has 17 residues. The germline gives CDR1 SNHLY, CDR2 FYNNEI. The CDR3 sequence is CASRNLITSGWTYEQYF. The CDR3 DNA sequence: TGTGCCAGCAGAAATTTAATTACTAGCGGGTGGACCTACGAGCAGTACTTC.

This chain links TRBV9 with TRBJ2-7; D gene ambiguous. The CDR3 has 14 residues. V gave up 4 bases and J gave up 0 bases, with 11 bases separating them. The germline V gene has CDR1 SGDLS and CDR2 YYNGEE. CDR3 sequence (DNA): TGTGCCAGCAGCCCCGCAACACACTCCTACGAGCAGTACTTC. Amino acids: CASSPATHSYEQYF.

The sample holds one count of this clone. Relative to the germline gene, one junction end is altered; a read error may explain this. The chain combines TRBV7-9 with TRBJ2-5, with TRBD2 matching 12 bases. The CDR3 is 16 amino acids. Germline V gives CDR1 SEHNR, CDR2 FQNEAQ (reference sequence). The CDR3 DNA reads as TGTTCCAGCAGTCCCCCGACTAGCGGGAGTGGAGAGACCCAGTACTTC. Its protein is CSSSPPTSGSGETQYF.

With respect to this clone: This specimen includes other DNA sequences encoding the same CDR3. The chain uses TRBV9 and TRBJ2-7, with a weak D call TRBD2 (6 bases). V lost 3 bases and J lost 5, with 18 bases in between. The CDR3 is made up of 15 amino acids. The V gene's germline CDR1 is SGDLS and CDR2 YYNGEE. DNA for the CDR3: TGTGCCAGCAGCGGTCGAGGGAGGAAGGGTGACGAGCAGTACTTC. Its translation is CASSGRGRKGDEQYF.

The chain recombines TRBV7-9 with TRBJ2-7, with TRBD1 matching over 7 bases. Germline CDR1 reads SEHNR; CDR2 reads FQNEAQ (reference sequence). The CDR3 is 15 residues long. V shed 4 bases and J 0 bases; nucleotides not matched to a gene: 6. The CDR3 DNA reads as TGTGCCAGCAGCTACTCGGGACAGCACTCCTACGAGCAGTACTTC. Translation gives CASSYSGQHSYEQYF.

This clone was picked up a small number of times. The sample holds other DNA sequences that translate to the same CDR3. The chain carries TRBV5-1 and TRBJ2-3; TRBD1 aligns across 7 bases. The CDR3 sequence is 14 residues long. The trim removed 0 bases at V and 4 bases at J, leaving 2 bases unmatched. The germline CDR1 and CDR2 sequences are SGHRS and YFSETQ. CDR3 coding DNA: TGCGCCAGCAGCTTGGACAGGGGAGCAGATACGCAGTATTTT. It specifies CASSLDRGADTQYF.

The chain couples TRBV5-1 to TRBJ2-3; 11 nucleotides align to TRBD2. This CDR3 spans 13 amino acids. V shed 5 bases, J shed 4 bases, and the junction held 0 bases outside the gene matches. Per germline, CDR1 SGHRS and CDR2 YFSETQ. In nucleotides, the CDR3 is TGCGCCAGCAGACTAGCGGGAGCAGATACGCAGTATTTT. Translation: CASRLAGADTQYF.

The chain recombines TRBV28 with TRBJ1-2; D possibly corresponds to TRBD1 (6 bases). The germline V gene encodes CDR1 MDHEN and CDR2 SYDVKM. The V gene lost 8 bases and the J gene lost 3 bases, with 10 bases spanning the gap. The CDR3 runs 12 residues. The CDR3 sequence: CASGPGDYGYTF. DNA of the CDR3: TGTGCCAGCGGACCAGGGGACTATGGCTACACCTTC.

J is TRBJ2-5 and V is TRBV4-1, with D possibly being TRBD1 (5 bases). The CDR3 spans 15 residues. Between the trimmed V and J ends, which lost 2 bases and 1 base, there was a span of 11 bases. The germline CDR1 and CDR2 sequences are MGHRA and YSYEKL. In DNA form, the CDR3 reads TGCGCCAGCAGCCAAAATCGACAGACCCAAGAGACCCAGTACTTC. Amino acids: CASSQNRQTQETQYF.

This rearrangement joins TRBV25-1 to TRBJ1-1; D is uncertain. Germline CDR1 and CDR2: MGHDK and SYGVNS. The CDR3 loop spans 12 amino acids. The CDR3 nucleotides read TGTGCTGGAGGCCCTTCGAACACTGAAGCTTTCTTT. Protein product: CAGGPSNTEAFF.

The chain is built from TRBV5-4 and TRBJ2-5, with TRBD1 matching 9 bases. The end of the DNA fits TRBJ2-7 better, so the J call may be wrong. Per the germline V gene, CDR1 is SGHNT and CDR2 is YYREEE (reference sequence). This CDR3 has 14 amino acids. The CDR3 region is CASSTDRGSYEQYF. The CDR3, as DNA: TGTGCCAGCAGTACGGACAGGGGCTCCTACGAGCAGTACTTC.

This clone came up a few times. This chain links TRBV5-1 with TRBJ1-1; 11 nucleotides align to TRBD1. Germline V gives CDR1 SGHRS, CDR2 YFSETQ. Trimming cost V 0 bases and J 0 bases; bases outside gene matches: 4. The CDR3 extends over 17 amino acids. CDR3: CASSLARTGGLNTEAFF. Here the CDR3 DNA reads TGCGCCAGCAGCTTGGCCCGGACAGGGGGCCTGAACACTGAAGCTTTCTTT. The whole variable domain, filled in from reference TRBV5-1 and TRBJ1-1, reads KAGVTQTPRYLIKTRGQQVTLSCSPISGHRSVSWYQQTPGQGLQFLFEYFSETQRNKGNFPGRFSGRQFSNSRSEMNVSTLELGDSALYLCASSLARTGGLNTEAFFGQGTRLTVV.

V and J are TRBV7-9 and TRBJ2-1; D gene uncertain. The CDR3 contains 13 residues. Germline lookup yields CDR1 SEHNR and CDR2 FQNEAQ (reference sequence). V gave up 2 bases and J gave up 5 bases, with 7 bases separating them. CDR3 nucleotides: TGTGCCAGCAGCTTAAATCCGGACAATGAGCAGTTCTTC. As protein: CASSLNPDNEQFF. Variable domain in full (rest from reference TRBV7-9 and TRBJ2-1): DTGVSQNPRHKITKRGQNVTFRCDPISEHNRLYWYRQTLGQGPEFLTYFQNEAQLEKSRLLSDRFSAERPKGSFSTLEIQRTEQGDSAMYLCASSLNPDNEQFFGPGTRLTVL.

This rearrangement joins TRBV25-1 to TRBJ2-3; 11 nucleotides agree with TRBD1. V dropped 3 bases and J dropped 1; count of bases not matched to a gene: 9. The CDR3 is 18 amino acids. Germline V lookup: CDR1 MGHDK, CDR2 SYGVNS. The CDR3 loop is CASSDFQWTGGRTDTQYF. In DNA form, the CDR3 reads TGTGCCAGCAGTGACTTTCAATGGACAGGGGGCCGCACAGATACGCAGTATTTT. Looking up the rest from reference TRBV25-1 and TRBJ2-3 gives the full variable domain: EADIYQTPRYLVIGTGKKITLECSQTMGHDKMYWYQQDPGMELHLIHYSYGVNSTEKGDLSSESTVSRIRTEHFPLTLESARPSHTSQYLCASSDFQWTGGRTDTQYFGPGTRLTVL.

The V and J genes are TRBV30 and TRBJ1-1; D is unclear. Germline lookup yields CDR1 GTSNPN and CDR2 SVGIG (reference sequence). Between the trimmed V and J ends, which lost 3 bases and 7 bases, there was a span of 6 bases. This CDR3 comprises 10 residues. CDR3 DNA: TGTGCCTGGAGACAGCTTGAAGCTTTCTTT. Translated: CAWRQLEAFF.

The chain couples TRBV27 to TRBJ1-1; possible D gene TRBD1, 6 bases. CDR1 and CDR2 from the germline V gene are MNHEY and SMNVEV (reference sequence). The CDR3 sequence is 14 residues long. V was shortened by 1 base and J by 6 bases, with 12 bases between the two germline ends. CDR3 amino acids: CASSLYQGMPEAFF. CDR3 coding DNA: TGTGCCAGCAGTTTATATCAGGGGATGCCTGAAGCTTTCTTT.

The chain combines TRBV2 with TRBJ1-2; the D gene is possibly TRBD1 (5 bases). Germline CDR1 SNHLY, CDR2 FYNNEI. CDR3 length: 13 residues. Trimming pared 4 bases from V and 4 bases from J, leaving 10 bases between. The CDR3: CASSAYGGYGYTF. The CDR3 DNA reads TGTGCCAGCAGTGCTTACGGGGGCTATGGCTACACCTTC.

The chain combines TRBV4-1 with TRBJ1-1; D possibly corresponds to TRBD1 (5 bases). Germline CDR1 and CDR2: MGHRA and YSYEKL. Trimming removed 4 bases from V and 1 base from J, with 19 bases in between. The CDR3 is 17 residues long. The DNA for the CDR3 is TGCGCCAGCAGCCTAGATCTCTCAGGGAATCGGAACACTGAAGCTTTCTTT. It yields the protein CASSLDLSGNRNTEAFF.

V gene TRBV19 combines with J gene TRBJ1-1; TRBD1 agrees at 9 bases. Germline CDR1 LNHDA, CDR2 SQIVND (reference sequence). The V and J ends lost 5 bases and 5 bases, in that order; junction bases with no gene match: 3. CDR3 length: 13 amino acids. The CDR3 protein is CASSWDRATEAFF. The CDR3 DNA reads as TGTGCCAGTAGTTGGGACAGGGCGACTGAAGCTTTCTTT.

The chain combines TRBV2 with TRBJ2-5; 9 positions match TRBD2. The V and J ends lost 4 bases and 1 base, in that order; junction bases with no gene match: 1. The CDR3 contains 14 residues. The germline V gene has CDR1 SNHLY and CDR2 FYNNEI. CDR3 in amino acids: CASSGLAAQETQYF. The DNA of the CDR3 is TGTGCCAGCAGTGGACTAGCGGCCCAAGAGACCCAGTACTTC.

The CDR3 region is CASSFLGGRASEQYF. The CDR3 region has the DNA TGTGCCAGCAGTTTCTTAGGCGGGAGGGCCTCCGAGCAGTACTTC. V is TRBV28 and J is TRBJ2-7; the match to TRBD2 covers 9 bases. The CDR3 covers 15 residues. CDR1 and CDR2 (germline): MDHEN, SYDVKM. J gave up 6 bases and V 3 bases, and 9 bases lay outside the gene matches.

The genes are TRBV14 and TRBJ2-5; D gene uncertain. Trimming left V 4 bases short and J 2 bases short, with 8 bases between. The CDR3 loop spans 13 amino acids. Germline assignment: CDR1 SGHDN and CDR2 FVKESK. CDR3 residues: CASSRALQETQYF. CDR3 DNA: TGTGCCAGCAGCCGGGCATTACAAGAGACCCAGTACTTC.

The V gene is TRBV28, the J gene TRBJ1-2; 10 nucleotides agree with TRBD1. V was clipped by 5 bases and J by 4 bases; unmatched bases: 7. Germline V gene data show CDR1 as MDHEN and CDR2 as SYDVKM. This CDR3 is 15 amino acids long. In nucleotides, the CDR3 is TGTGCCAGCAGTCCACTGACAGGGGGCGCCTATGGCTACACCTTC. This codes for CASSPLTGGAYGYTF.

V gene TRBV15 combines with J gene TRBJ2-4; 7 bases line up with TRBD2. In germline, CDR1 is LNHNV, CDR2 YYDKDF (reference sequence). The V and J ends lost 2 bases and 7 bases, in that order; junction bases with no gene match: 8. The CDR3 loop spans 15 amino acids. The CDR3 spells CATSRQRGGGNIQYF. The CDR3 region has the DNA TGTGCCACCAGCAGACAGCGTGGGGGGGGGAACATTCAGTACTTC.